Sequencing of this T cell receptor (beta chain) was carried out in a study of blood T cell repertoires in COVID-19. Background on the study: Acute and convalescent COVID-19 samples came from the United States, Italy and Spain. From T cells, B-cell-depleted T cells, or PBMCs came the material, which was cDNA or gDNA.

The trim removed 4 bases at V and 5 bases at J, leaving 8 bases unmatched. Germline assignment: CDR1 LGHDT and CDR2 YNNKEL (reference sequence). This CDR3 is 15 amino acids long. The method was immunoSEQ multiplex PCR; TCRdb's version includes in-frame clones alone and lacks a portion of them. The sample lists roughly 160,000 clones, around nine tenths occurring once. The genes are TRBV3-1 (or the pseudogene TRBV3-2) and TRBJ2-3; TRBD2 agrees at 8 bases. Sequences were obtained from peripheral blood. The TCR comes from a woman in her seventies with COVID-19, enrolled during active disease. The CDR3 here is CASSPRLAGGDTQYF. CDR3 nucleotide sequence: TGTGCCAGCAGCCCTAGGTTGGCGGGGGGAGATACGCAGTATTTT.